Below, 14 T cell receptor beta chains from the same sample are listed, as sequenced in a study of shared clonotypes between healthy human individuals. The protocol was immunoSEQ multiplex PCR, while the TCRdb copy is restricted to in-frame clones and leaves out a portion. The sample records around 990,000 clones, about 80% being singletons. Sequences were obtained from memory CD4+ T cells from PBMCs. Specified subset: CD45RA-negative fraction. These receptors all come from a man aged 18-30 years in good health. Some clones in this sample may be carry-over from other donors' samples.

The chain joins TRBV5-1 to TRBJ2-2; D may be TRBD2 (6 bases). The CDR3 sequence is 16 residues long. Trimming took off 2 bases at V and 6 bases at J, with 17 bases between the two ends. Per germline, CDR1 SGHRS and CDR2 YFSETQ. The CDR3: CASSFSGRREAGELFF. CDR3 nucleotide sequence: TGCGCCAGCAGCTTTTCTGGGCGCAGGGAGGCCGGGGAGCTGTTTTTT.

This clone was observed a handful of times. The rearrangement joins TRBV4-3 to TRBJ2-5, with 10 bases aligning to TRBD2. The CDR3 runs to 14 residues. Germline values: CDR1 LGHNA, CDR2 YSLEER. The junction had 6 bases not matched to a gene; V was cut back by 9 bases and J by 2 bases. The CDR3: CARRTSGLQETQYF. The CDR3 region has the DNA TGCGCCAGAAGGACTAGCGGACTACAAGAGACCCAGTACTTC.

V and J are TRBV19 and TRBJ1-5; 10 positions match TRBD1. The V gene end was trimmed by 4 bases and the J gene end by 0 bases; junction bases not matched to a gene: 9. Germline assignment: CDR1 LNHDA and CDR2 SQIVND (reference sequence). This CDR3 is 18 amino acids long. CDR3 region: CASSRTGGRINSNQPQHF. Here the CDR3 DNA reads TGTGCCAGTAGTAGGACAGGGGGTAGGATTAATAGCAATCAGCCCCAGCATTTT. The variable domain in full, completed from reference TRBV19 and TRBJ1-5, reads DGGITQSPKYLFRKEGQNVTLSCEQNLNHDAMYWYRQDPGQGLRLIYYSQIVNDFQKGDIAEGYSVSREKKESFPLTVTSAQKNPTAFYLCASSRTGGRINSNQPQHFGDGTRLSIL.

This chain connects TRBV29-1 to TRBJ2-5; TRBD2 matches 13 bases. The V and J ends lost 7 bases and 7 bases, in that order; junction bases with no gene match: 6. CDR1 is SQVTM, CDR2 ANQGSEA, per germline. The length of the CDR3 is 13 residues. CDR3 sequence (DNA): TGCAGCGGACTAGCGGGAGGCTCGGGGACCCAGTACTTC. Translation: CSGLAGGSGTQYF.

V gene TRBV5-1 combines with J gene TRBJ2-7; TRBD1 matches 7 bases. Per the germline V gene, CDR1 is SGHRS and CDR2 is YFSETQ. There are 15 residues in the CDR3. J lost 5 bases, V lost 4 bases, and 12 bases had no gene match. The CDR3 sequence is CASSPTTGTDHEQYF. The CDR3 DNA follows: TGCGCCAGCAGCCCTACCACCGGGACAGACCACGAGCAGTACTTC.

This clone was counted only a few times. The chain links TRBV5-6 to TRBJ1-1, with 7 bases matching TRBD1. The CDR3 sequence is 15 residues long. The germline V gene encodes CDR1 SGHDT and CDR2 YYEEEE. The V segment lost 2 bases and the J segment 5 bases; nucleotides outside the gene matches: 9. The CDR3 DNA reads as TGTGCCAGCAGCTTAAGACAGGGAGGGAATACTGAAGCTTTCTTT. Its translation is CASSLRQGGNTEAFF. Complete variable domain (other parts from reference TRBV5-6 and TRBJ1-1): DAGVTQSPTHLIKTRGQQVTLRCSPKSGHDTVSWYQQALGQGPQFIFQYYEEEERQRGNFPDRFSGHQFPNYSSELNVNALLLGDSALYLCASSLRQGGNTEAFFGQGTRLTVV.

There are a few counts of this clone. CDR3 nucleotides: TGTGCCAGCAGCTCTCAGGCCGGGGGGAGGACTGAAGCTTTCTTT. Its translation is CASSSQAGGRTEAFF. The gene calls are TRBV5-4 and TRBJ1-1; possible D gene TRBD1, 5 bases. Germline lookup yields CDR1 SGHNT and CDR2 YYREEE (reference sequence). The CDR3 runs 15 residues. The germline V and J ends were trimmed by 3 bases and 5 bases, with 17 bases remaining between them.

CDR3 DNA: TGCGCCAGCAGCTTAGGACTTATCTACGAGCAGTACTTC. It translates to CASSLGLIYEQYF. The chain is built from TRBV5-1 and TRBJ2-7, with D maybe TRBD2 (5 bases). Per germline, CDR1 SGHRS and CDR2 YFSETQ. This CDR3 is built from 13 residues. V lost 2 bases to trimming and J lost 3 bases, with 9 bases between them.

This CDR3 is CAWELDRGEKLFF. Here the CDR3 DNA reads TGTGCCTGGGAGCTTGACAGGGGAGAAAAACTGTTTTTT. The chain employs TRBV30 and TRBJ1-4; 8 positions agree with TRBD1. Germline lookup yields CDR1 GTSNPN and CDR2 SVGIG (reference sequence). The junction had 7 bases not matched to a gene; V was cut back by 5 bases and J by 8 bases. CDR3 length: 13 residues.

The V and J genes are TRBV10-3 and TRBJ1-3; unclear D gene. This CDR3 contains 16 residues. Trimming stripped 0 bases from V and 0 bases from J, with 9 bases between. Germline loops: CDR1 ENHRY, CDR2 SYGVKD. The CDR3 DNA reads TGTGCCATCAGTGAGTCGGTGGGGTCCTCTGGAAACACCATATATTTT. It encodes CAISESVGSSGNTIYF.

This chain links TRBV30 with TRBJ2-7; 12 positions match TRBD1. V lost 0 bases and J lost 8; bases outside the gene matches: 17. CDR1 and CDR2 (germline): GTSNPN, SVGIG (reference sequence). There are 18 residues in the CDR3. In DNA form, the CDR3 reads TGTGCCTGGAGTGTCCGGGACAGGGGGCGGCTAGCGGGAGCGAAGCAGTACTTC. Protein: CAWSVRDRGRLAGAKQYF.

The chain combines TRBV5-8 with TRBJ1-5; perhaps TRBD1 as D (5 bases). CDR1 and CDR2 (germline): SGHTS, YDEGEE. The CDR3 runs to 12 residues. The V end was cut by 5 bases, the J end by 7 bases, with 10 bases between. CDR3 DNA: TGTGCCAGCAGATGGGGCCGGCAGCCCCAGCATTTT. As protein: CASRWGRQPQHF.

The chain couples TRBV5-6 to TRBJ1-5; D unresolved. The V gene's germline CDR1 is SGHDT and CDR2 YYEEEE. The ends were cut back, 4 bases at V and 6 bases at J, with 14 bases in the middle. The CDR3 is 14 residues long. The CDR3 is CASSPQGRSQPQHF. CDR3 DNA: TGTGCCAGCAGCCCGCAAGGGAGGAGTCAGCCCCAGCATTTT.

This chain links TRBV11-3 with TRBJ2-5, with TRBD1 matching 7 bases. The CDR3 length is 13 residues. The trim removed 3 bases at V and 5 bases at J, leaving 3 bases unmatched. Germline lookup yields CDR1 SGHNT and CDR2 YENEEA. CDR3 nucleotides: TGTGCCAGCAGCTTGCTAGGGGGCGAGACCCAGTACTTC. Its protein is CASSLLGGETQYF.